The entry below gives a single TCR beta chain sequence along with its context. It has no known antigen specificity. It has no much larger one-base neighbor in the sample; base qualities were not kept. Dithiothreitol, EDTA incubations and collagenase D digestion were used to isolate intraepithelial and lamina propria lymphocytes from graft specimens. Bulk TCR-beta sequencing was performed on serial intestinal graft biopsy specimens collected as late as 600 days after transplant. This sample was taken from a study of graft-versus-host responses after intestinal transplantation (dated by TCRdb to the early 2020s). Regarding the complete study: The transplants that recipients received were multivisceral, liver-intestinal, or isolated intestinal. Anti-thymocyte globulin induction was given to all recipients, followed by maintenance tacrolimus and steroids for approximately 3 years. Bulk TCR-beta CDR3 sequencing was used to track graft-versus-host and host-versus-graft alloreactive T cell clones in the graft, circulation and bone marrow after intestinal transplantation. To identify alloreactive clones, pre-transplant mixed lymphocyte reaction products were sequenced and compared with unstimulated pre-transplant donor and recipient T cells. A cohort of about two dozen intestinal transplant recipients, including one retransplant, was enrolled, and a few patients lacking pretransplant specimens were excluded. A peak of at least 4% donor T cells among recipient peripheral blood mononuclear cells was the definition used for donor T cell macrochimerism. Rather than being sequenced by the commercial service, samples from a few later patients were sequenced in-house on an Illumina MiSeq and processed with MiXCR.

Here V drops 3 bases and J drops 4 bases, and the junction holds 5 bases not matched to any gene. Sequences SGHTA (CDR1) and FQGNSA (CDR2) are obtained from the germline V gene. The CDR3 sequence holds 14 residues, the cysteine and phenylalanine included. Here the CDR3 DNA is all that survives: 42 bases in frame from base 1. Library creation used the immunoSEQ multiplex PCR assay. For most patients, high-throughput TCR-beta CDR3 sequencing of genomic DNA was performed by Adaptive Biotechnologies. Under the source paper's analysis protocol: TCR sequencing data for roughly 17 patients were retrieved from Adaptive's ImmunoSEQ software; a few other patients were processed with MiXCR and VDJtools. CDR3 nucleotide sequences shared between donor and recipient were removed because the origin of such sequences could not be assigned. At least 2-fold expansion over unstimulated cells and a minimum CFSE-low frequency of 0.002% (template counts) or 0.001% (read counts) were required for clones to be classified as alloreactive. Clones detected in sequenced pre-transplant spleen, lymph node, or MLR CFSE-low populations of the donor or recipient were defined as mappable. Cumulative frequency of alloreactive clones was calculated as a percentage of all sequences weighted by copy number. In TCRdb, the immuneACCESS table is reduced to in-frame sequences with V and J assigned. These tables do not hold every clone; where another copy was compared, an unresolved V gene accounts for under half, and the others remain unexplained. V and J calls plus clone size are reproduced from that table; the DNA served to infer D and trimming. In all, the sample holds approximately 60,000 clones, and 75% to 90% of those were seen once. Around 1.7% of the sample is held by the ten biggest clonotypes.

The paper as a whole reports these results and caveats: In the allografts of patients with donor T cell macrochimerism, GvH to HvG T cell clonal ratios were high. The relatively low number and heterogeneity of intestinal transplant patients limited the conclusions. GvH clones were detected in recipient bone marrow, and some appeared earlier in ileal mucosa or blood, consistent with an intestinal mucosal origin. Peak levels of circulating GvH clones were associated with declines in HvG clones early after transplant.

This receptor chain uses TRBV7-2 and TRBJ2-7, and 8 junction bases match TRBD2. The sequence came from a human patient who received an intestinal transplant, so some T cells may come from the graft donor. The specimen was ileum tissue, collected 350 to 400 days after transplant. The CDR3 loop reads CASSFYGGGYEQYF. The DNA sequence is given as TGTGCCAGCAGCTTCTACGGGGGGGGATACGAGCAGTACTTC.